These 15 T cell receptor beta chains were sequenced from one sample in a study of beta chain features in type 1 diabetes. Study-level results: Type 1 diabetes patients had moderately but significantly shorter TCRB CDR3s in all four CD4+ subsets.

All of the isolated RNA was reverse transcribed, so expressed TCRB transcripts were sequenced. Profiling relied on immunoSEQ multiplex PCR, and the TCRdb table lists in-frame clones only, not all of them. The sample has about 130,000 clones, roughly 10% seen once. Their specific antigens are unknown. The sample consisted of central memory CD4+ T cells from blood. The receptors were sampled from a man aged 30 to 39 with type 1 diabetes.

The rearrangement uses TRBV7-2 and TRBJ1-1, with TRBD1 identical over 7 bases. The V and J ends lost 2 bases and 7 bases, in that order; junction bases with no gene match: 7. This CDR3 has 14 amino acids. Looked up from germline, CDR1 is SGHTA and CDR2 is FQGNSA. The CDR3, as DNA: TGTGCCAGCAGCTTAAGGGGGCGGGTGATTGAAGCTTTCTTT. Protein sequence: CASSLRGRVIEAFF.

This sequence joins TRBV5-1 and TRBJ1-4; a weak D match, TRBD1 (6 bases). The V end was cut by 4 bases, the J end by 7 bases, with 17 bases between. Per the germline V gene, CDR1 is SGHRS and CDR2 is YFSETQ. The CDR3 is made up of 15 amino acids. The CDR3 coding sequence is TGCGCCAGCAGCCCCAGAACGGGGGGCAGTGAAAAACTGTTTTTT. It yields the protein CASSPRTGGSEKLFF.

This clone was observed a few times. V gene TRBV4-1 combines with J gene TRBJ2-5; 8 bases are shared with TRBD1. V was clipped by 1 base and J by 5 bases; unmatched bases: 6. The germline V gene has CDR1 MGHRA and CDR2 YSYEKL. The length of the CDR3 is 15 residues. This CDR3 reads CASSQGDRRVETQYF. DNA for the CDR3: TGCGCCAGCAGCCAAGGGGACAGGAGGGTCGAGACCCAGTACTTC.

There are a few counts of this clone. This chain joins TRBV28 and TRBJ2-3; 11 bases are shared with TRBD2. The CDR3 runs 15 residues. Unmatched junction bases numbered 6, after V lost 8 bases and J lost 2 bases. From germline, CDR1 is MDHEN and CDR2 SYDVKM. The CDR3 sequence is CASGGTSGNTDTQYF. The CDR3 DNA reads as TGTGCCAGCGGAGGGACTAGCGGAAACACAGATACGCAGTATTTT.

The J gene is TRBJ1-5, the V gene TRBV19; a possible D gene is TRBD1 (6 bases). Trimming stripped 0 bases from V and 7 bases from J, with 7 bases between. CDR1 is LNHDA and CDR2 is SQIVND in the germline V gene (reference sequence). The CDR3 has 13 amino acids. The CDR3: CASSIDRGQPQHF. The CDR3, as DNA: TGTGCCAGTAGTATAGACAGGGGCCAGCCCCAGCATTTT.

This clone has a handful of counts. The rearrangement joins TRBV19 to TRBJ1-5, with a tentative D call TRBD1 (6 bases). V shed 3 bases and J shed 3 bases, with 12 bases lying between them. Germline CDR1 and CDR2: LNHDA and SQIVND (reference sequence). The CDR3 totals 15 residues. The CDR3 region is CASSMVGQYNQPQHF. The CDR3 DNA is TGTGCCAGTAGTATGGTAGGACAGTACAATCAGCCCCAGCATTTT. Full variable domain (missing parts from reference TRBV19 and TRBJ1-5): DGGITQSPKYLFRKEGQNVTLSCEQNLNHDAMYWYRQDPGQGLRLIYYSQIVNDFQKGDIAEGYSVSREKKESFPLTVTSAQKNPTAFYLCASSMVGQYNQPQHFGDGTRLSIL.

V usage is TRBV2 and J usage is TRBJ1-2, with 7 bases identical to TRBD1. CDR1 and CDR2 from the germline V gene are SNHLY and FYNNEI. The CDR3 sequence is 14 residues long. The V and J ends lost 6 bases and 5 bases, in that order; junction bases with no gene match: 9. DNA for the CDR3: TGTGCCAGCAGCAGACAGGGTAATAGGTATGGCTACACCTTC. The encoded protein is CASSRQGNRYGYTF.

V is TRBV2 and J is TRBJ1-2; D may be TRBD1 (6 bases). Trimming shortened V by 5 bases and J by 8 bases, and 12 bases separated the two germline ends. Germline V gene data show CDR1 as SNHLY and CDR2 as FYNNEI. CDR3 length: 12 residues. The CDR3 nucleotides are TGTGCCAGCAGTCCGGACAGAGGCGGCTACACCTTC. Its translation: CASSPDRGGYTF.

CDR3 sequence (DNA): TGTGCCAGCAGCGCGCGGGGCCGAGGGTACACTGAAGCTTTCTTT. It translates to CASSARGRGYTEAFF. The gene calls are TRBV2 and TRBJ1-1, with D possibly TRBD1 on 5 matching bases. V was shortened by 6 bases and J by 3 bases, with 17 bases between the two germline ends. This CDR3 contains 15 residues. In germline, CDR1 is SNHLY, CDR2 FYNNEI.

This clone has a count of ten or more. The chain couples TRBV7-9 to TRBJ2-5; no clear D. Deletions cut 0 bases from V and 3 bases from J, with 5 bases between. The CDR3 is made up of 13 amino acids. Germline lookup yields CDR1 SEHNR and CDR2 FQNEAQ (reference sequence). CDR3 coding DNA: TGTGCCAGCAGCTTAGCCAGTAAAGAGACCCAGTACTTC. Protein: CASSLASKETQYF.

The chain uses TRBV5-1 and TRBJ2-3; 10 bases agree with TRBD2. V trimming: 3 bases; J trimming: 0 bases; junction bases outside the gene matches: 7. Germline V gene sequence: CDR1 SGHRS, CDR2 YFSETQ. The CDR3 has 17 residues. The CDR3 sequence is CASSSTIAGGSTDTQYF. CDR3 coding DNA: TGCGCCAGCAGCTCTACGATAGCGGGGGGAAGCACAGATACGCAGTATTTT.

This chain joins TRBV5-1 and TRBJ2-1; 9 positions match TRBD1. The CDR3 is 13 residues long. CDR1 is SGHRS and CDR2 is YFSETQ in the germline V gene. V gave up 3 bases and J gave up 9 bases; unmatched junction bases: 4. CDR3 sequence (DNA): TGCGCCAGCAGCTCCACAGGGGGCGCTGAGCAGTTCTTC. This codes for CASSSTGGAEQFF.

The chain uses TRBV6-5 and TRBJ1-6, with TRBD1 as a possible D gene (5 bases). CDR3 length: 15 residues. The germline V gene has CDR1 MNHEY and CDR2 SVGAGI. The germline V and J ends were trimmed by 6 bases and 9 bases, with 18 bases remaining between them. In DNA form, the CDR3 reads TGTGCCAGCAGGAGGCGGAGGGGATTGAGTTCACCCCTCCACTTT. This sequence encodes CASRRRRGLSSPLHF.

V gene TRBV2 combines with J gene TRBJ1-3; D perhaps matches TRBD1 (5 bases). Germline values: CDR1 SNHLY, CDR2 FYNNEI. The ends were cut back, 4 bases at V and 2 bases at J, with 9 bases in the middle. This CDR3 region has 14 residues. CDR3 loop: CASSGQLAGNTIYF. The CDR3 nucleotides read TGTGCCAGCAGTGGACAGCTAGCTGGAAACACCATATATTTT.

In this sample, this clone turned up a few times. This chain connects TRBV7-9 to TRBJ1-4; D remains unclear. The CDR3 loop spans 13 amino acids. The V and J ends lost 5 bases and 4 bases respectively, with 8 bases between them. The V gene's germline CDR1 is SEHNR and CDR2 FQNEAQ (reference sequence). The DNA for the CDR3 is TGTGCCAGCAGCCCCGAGGTTAATGAAAAACTGTTTTTT. Its protein product is CASSPEVNEKLFF.